Below, 30 T cell receptor beta chains from the same sample are listed, as sequenced in a study of metastatic and nonmetastatic thyroid tumors. TCRdb ran MiXCR on the PCR reads. The table records approximately 42,000 clones, 20% to 25% of them present only once. Not a single patient had been given any form of treatment at any point before undergoing thyroid surgery. Material: tumor tissue. The receptors were gathered from a female donor with papillary thyroid cancer or a benign thyroid nodule (not recorded which). Some clones in this sample may be carry-over from other donors' samples.

DNA for the CDR3: TGTGCCAGTATGGGGGGAGCTAATGAAAAACTGTTTTTT. Residues: CASMGGANEKLFF. The genes are TRBV19 and TRBJ1-4; possibly TRBD1 for D (5 bases). Germline CDR1 reads LNHDA; CDR2 reads SQIVND (reference sequence). V lost 7 bases, J lost 3 bases, and 9 bases lay in between. CDR3 length: 13 amino acids.

The table lists this clone with a few counts. This chain links TRBV10-3 with TRBJ2-1; D may be TRBD2 (5 bases). The V gene lost 0 bases and the J gene lost 0 bases, with 6 bases spanning the gap. Germline values: CDR1 ENHRY, CDR2 SYGVKD. CDR3 size: 15 residues. CDR3 region: CAISESEVSYNEQFF. The DNA of the CDR3 is TGTGCCATCAGTGAGTCGGAGGTCTCCTACAATGAGCAGTTCTTC.

This clone has a count of ten or more. The V call is TRBV20-1, the J call TRBJ2-1; no firm D call. Trimming left V 1 base short and J 0 bases short, with 7 bases between. From germline, CDR1 is DFQATT and CDR2 SNEGSKA (reference sequence). The CDR3 sequence is 14 residues long. The CDR3 DNA sequence: TGCAGTGCTAGAGCGTTTACCTCCTACAATGAGCAGTTCTTC. Its protein product is CSARAFTSYNEQFF.

This clone was found many times. The chain combines TRBV24-1 with TRBJ1-2; 8 positions agree with TRBD1. The CDR3 contains 13 residues. The V segment lost 7 bases and the J segment 6 bases; nucleotides outside the gene matches: 6. The germline V gene has CDR1 KGHDR and CDR2 SFDVKD. The CDR3 DNA sequence: TGTGCCACCAGCCTGACAGGGGTGGATGGCTACACCTTC. Amino acid sequence: CATSLTGVDGYTF.

Points on this clone: A read error may be the cause here, since a much bigger clone is one base away. The chain recombines TRBV13 with TRBJ2-1; TRBD2 matches 12 bases. CDR1 PRHDT and CDR2 FYEKMQ come from the germline V gene (reference sequence). The CDR3 has 16 residues. The CDR3 reads CAGSPWTSGTNNEQFF. CDR3 DNA: TGTGCCGGCAGCCCCTGGACTAGCGGGACGAACAATGAGCAGTTCTTC.

V and J are TRBV6-1 and TRBJ1-5; a weak D match, TRBD1 (5 bases). This CDR3 region has 14 residues. Germline CDR1 is MNHNS and CDR2 is SASEGT. The V and J ends lost 4 bases and 1 base respectively, with 8 bases between them. CDR3 sequence: CASSARDSNQPQHF. In DNA, the CDR3 is TGTGCCAGCAGTGCCAGGGACAGCAATCAGCCCCAGCATTTT.

The sample holds many counts of this clone. The identical CDR3 is also encoded by other nucleotide sequences in the sample. V gene TRBV27 combines with J gene TRBJ2-3; no firm D call. This CDR3 is 14 amino acids long. V was trimmed by 6 bases and J by 2 bases, leaving 12 bases between them. The germline gives CDR1 MNHEY, CDR2 SMNVEV (reference sequence). In DNA form, the CDR3 reads TGTGCCAGCAGGATTAGGTATCTCACAGATACGCAGTATTTT. It yields the protein CASRIRYLTDTQYF.

The V and J genes are TRBV6-1 and TRBJ2-7; 7 bases are a match to TRBD2. V shed 2 bases, J shed 9 bases, and the junction held 16 bases outside the gene matches. This CDR3 has 16 amino acids. Germline V CDR1 and CDR2: MNHNS, SASEGT. This CDR3 is CASSEPENWGGYRQYF. CDR3 DNA: TGTGCCAGCAGTGAACCGGAAAATTGGGGGGGGTACAGGCAGTACTTC.

This rearrangement joins TRBV3-1 to TRBJ1-6; tentatively, D is TRBD1 (5 bases). Germline V gene sequence: CDR1 LGHDT, CDR2 YNNKEL (reference sequence). This CDR3 has 14 residues. V lost 1 base and J lost 10, with 11 bases in between. CDR3 in DNA: TGTGCCAGCAGCCAAGGATGGGGGGAGTCACCCCTCCACTTT. It encodes CASSQGWGESPLHF.

There are a few counts of this clone. Being one base from a much bigger clone, this may be a read error. This sample includes further DNA sequences coding for the same CDR3. The gene calls are TRBV11-2 and TRBJ2-5; 7 bases are a match to TRBD2. CDR3 length: 16 residues. V dropped 5 bases and J dropped 2; count of bases not matched to a gene: 11. CDR1 SGHAT and CDR2 FQNNGV come from the germline V gene. This chain's CDR3 is CASSHSWGTTQETQYF. The CDR3 DNA reads as TGTGCCAGCAGCCATTCCTGGGGGACTACACAAGAGACCCAGTACTTC.

CDR3 DNA sequence: TGCGCCAGCAGCCCTGGGACAGGGAACGAGCAGTACTTC. This sequence encodes CASSPGTGNEQYF. The rearrangement joins TRBV5-1 to TRBJ2-7, with 9 bases identical to TRBD1. CDR1 is SGHRS and CDR2 is YFSETQ in the germline V gene. The V segment lost 4 bases and the J segment 5 bases; nucleotides outside the gene matches: 4. The CDR3 totals 13 residues.

This clone is medium-sized (0.01 to 0.1%) by share. The sample has other DNA sequences that encode this CDR3 too. V usage is TRBV19 and J usage is TRBJ2-2; D may be TRBD1 (5 bases). Germline V lookup: CDR1 LNHDA, CDR2 SQIVND (reference sequence). V was shortened by 6 bases and J by 6 bases, with 8 bases between the two germline ends. The CDR3 is 12 amino acids. CDR3 residues: CASRSGPGELFF. DNA for the CDR3: TGTGCCAGTAGGTCAGGGCCCGGGGAGCTGTTTTTT. The variable domain in full, completed from reference TRBV19 and TRBJ2-2, reads DGGITQSPKYLFRKEGQNVTLSCEQNLNHDAMYWYRQDPGQGLRLIYYSQIVNDFQKGDIAEGYSVSREKKESFPLTVTSAQKNPTAFYLCASRSGPGELFFGEGSRLTVL.

In this sample, this clone turned up many times. The CDR3 sequence: CSVTGIDTGELFF. The DNA of the CDR3 is TGCAGCGTTACGGGGATCGACACCGGGGAGCTGTTTTTT. The chain links TRBV29-1 to TRBJ2-2; tentative D call: TRBD2 (5 bases). Trimming stripped 5 bases from V and 3 bases from J, with 10 bases between. This CDR3 is built from 13 residues. Germline-derived CDR1 and CDR2 are SQVTM and ANQGSEA.

This clone was counted between two and nine times. The chain recombines TRBV27 with TRBJ2-7; D is perhaps TRBD1 (5 bases). Germline CDR1 MNHEY, CDR2 SMNVEV (reference sequence). There are 13 residues in the CDR3. The V end lost 4 bases, the J end lost 6 bases, and 13 bases lay between the germline ends. The CDR3 region is CASSSRQGSEQYF. The DNA of the CDR3 is TGTGCCAGCAGTTCCCGCCAGGGTTCCGAGCAGTACTTC.

A few counts support this clone. The V and J genes are TRBV6-1 and TRBJ1-4; D possibly corresponds to TRBD1 (5 bases). Germline V gives CDR1 MNHNS, CDR2 SASEGT. Trimming took 8 bases from V and 5 from J, leaving 15 bases between them. There are 14 residues in the CDR3. CDR3 nucleotide sequence: TGTGCCAGCCGAATCGGGGCGACGAATGAAAAACTGTTTTTT. This codes for CASRIGATNEKLFF.

This clone came up many times. The rearrangement joins TRBV13 to TRBJ2-7; the match to TRBD2 covers 14 bases. The CDR3 runs to 19 residues. Germline CDR1 reads PRHDT; CDR2 reads FYEKMQ (reference sequence). The junction had 11 bases not matched to a gene; V was cut back by 4 bases and J by 0 bases. CDR3 DNA sequence: TGTGCCAGCAGCTCAACGACTAGCGGGAGGGTAAGGGCCTCCTACGAGCAGTACTTC. This encodes CASSSTTSGRVRASYEQYF. The full variable domain, its missing parts supplied by reference TRBV13 and TRBJ2-7, is AAGVIQSPRHLIKEKRETATLKCYPIPRHDTVYWYQQGPGQDPQFLISFYEKMQSDKGSIPDRFSAQQFSDYHSELNMSSLELGDSALYFCASSSTTSGRVRASYEQYFGPGTRLTVT.

This clone was counted at least ten times. The chain carries TRBV6-6 and TRBJ1-3, with D unresolved. Germline V lookup: CDR1 MNHNY, CDR2 SVGAGI (reference sequence). The CDR3 has 15 amino acids. Trimming took 2 bases from V and 1 from J, leaving 9 bases between them. The CDR3 region is CASSYNAGSGNTIYF. DNA of the CDR3: TGTGCCAGCAGTTACAATGCGGGGTCTGGAAACACCATATATTTT.

This clone was detected many times. The rearrangement uses TRBV5-1 and TRBJ1-2; 8 positions agree with TRBD1. The CDR3 has 15 amino acids. V shed 5 bases and J 5 bases; nucleotides not matched to a gene: 11. Germline CDR1 reads SGHRS; CDR2 reads YFSETQ. The CDR3 nucleotides are TGCGCCAGCAGTCGCGACAGGGGCGGGTTATATGGCTACACCTTC. Its translation is CASSRDRGGLYGYTF.

The V gene is TRBV5-1, the J gene TRBJ2-7, with 10 bases aligning to TRBD1. The CDR3 covers 15 residues. With 4 bases clipped from V and 4 bases from J, the junction kept 8 bases outside the gene matches. The germline CDR1 and CDR2 sequences are SGHRS and YFSETQ. The CDR3 sequence: CASSRGTGATYEQYF. As DNA, the CDR3 is TGCGCCAGCAGCCGGGGGACAGGGGCAACTTACGAGCAGTACTTC.

In DNA form, the CDR3 reads TGTGCCAGCAGTTTCGCGGGGTCTGGGGCTTTCTTT. Protein product: CASSFAGSGAFF. The chain links TRBV12-3 or TRBV12-4 to TRBJ1-1; no clear D gene. The CDR3 sequence is 12 residues long. V was cut by 3 bases and J by 11 bases, with 13 bases left in between.

The genes are TRBV20-1 and TRBJ1-2, with TRBD1 matching 9 bases. V was clipped by 1 base and J by 8 bases; unmatched bases: 11. The CDR3 consists of 15 residues. CDR1 is DFQATT, CDR2 SNEGSKA, per germline (reference sequence). The CDR3 spells CSARGRQGVGEGYTF. The DNA for the CDR3 is TGCAGTGCTAGAGGCAGACAGGGGGTAGGTGAAGGCTACACCTTC.

This clone is labeled medium-sized. The chain uses TRBV3-1 and TRBJ2-3; 7 bases fit TRBD2. Germline loops: CDR1 LGHDT, CDR2 YNNKEL (reference sequence). The V segment lost 1 base and the J segment 4 bases; nucleotides outside the gene matches: 5. This CDR3 comprises 15 residues. CDR3 DNA: TGTGCCAGCAGCCAAGGGCTAGCGGCGGCAGATACGCAGTATTTT. Translating gives CASSQGLAAADTQYF.

This clone was counted at least ten times. J is TRBJ2-7 and V is TRBV10-1; TRBD1 aligns across 9 bases. Germline-derived CDR1 and CDR2 are WNHNN and SYGVQD (reference sequence). This CDR3 is built from 13 residues. With 4 bases clipped from V and 5 bases from J, the junction kept 3 bases outside the gene matches. The CDR3 region has the DNA TGCGCCAGCAGTGTAAGGACAGGGGACGAGCAGTACTTC. Its translation is CASSVRTGDEQYF.

The chain employs TRBV20-1 and TRBJ2-1; no reliable D call. Germline V lookup: CDR1 DFQATT, CDR2 SNEGSKA (reference sequence). Trimming left V 5 bases short and J 8 bases short, with 16 bases between. The CDR3 contains 13 residues. The CDR3 DNA is TGCAGTGCTGGCCGGCCCACCTGGGATGAGCAGTTCTTC. Encoded protein: CSAGRPTWDEQFF.

The rearrangement links TRBV4-1 to TRBJ1-2; a weak D match, TRBD1 (6 bases). Deletions cut 0 bases from V and 3 bases from J, with 8 bases between. The length of the CDR3 is 14 residues. CDR1 is MGHRA and CDR2 is YSYEKL in the germline V gene. CDR3 in DNA: TGCGCCAGCAGCCAAGAGTACAGGGACTATGGCTACACCTTC. This encodes CASSQEYRDYGYTF.

This clone has just a few counts. The genes are TRBV6-1 and TRBJ1-6; 9 bases are shared with TRBD1. The germline V gene has CDR1 MNHNS and CDR2 SASEGT. The V segment lost 9 bases and the J segment 5 bases; nucleotides outside the gene matches: 8. CDR3 length: 15 residues. The CDR3 bases are TGTGCCAGTGCACGACAGGGGGTAGATAATTCACCCCTCCACTTT. It codes for CASARQGVDNSPLHF.

The CDR3 DNA follows: TGTGCCAGCAGCTTAACACCTAACGGGCAGTTCTTC. Translating it yields CASSLTPNGQFF. The rearrangement links TRBV7-2 to TRBJ2-1, with unresolved D. This CDR3 is 12 amino acids long. Trimming cost V 2 bases and J 12 bases, with 11 bases left between them. CDR1 is SGHTA, CDR2 FQGNSA, per germline.

Points on this clone: This sample also contains other DNA sequences that code for the same CDR3. V and J are TRBV5-6 and TRBJ2-3; D is undetermined. CDR3 length equals 13 residues. The ends were cut back, 4 bases at V and 3 bases at J, with 9 bases in the middle. Germline assignment: CDR1 SGHDT and CDR2 YYEEEE. DNA for the CDR3: TGTGCCAGCAGCGGTGGGGAAACAGATACGCAGTATTTT. Residues: CASSGGETDTQYF.

V usage is TRBV5-1 and J usage is TRBJ2-7; 16 bases are shared with TRBD2. CDR1 SGHRS and CDR2 YFSETQ come from the germline V gene. The CDR3 runs to 18 residues. The J segment lost 3 bases and the V segment lost 3 bases, leaving 9 bases of the junction unmatched. The CDR3 nucleotides are TGCGCCAGCAGCTGGGGGGGACTAGCGGGAGGGGATAACTACGAGCAGTACTTC. This encodes CASSWGGLAGGDNYEQYF.

This clone was counted at least ten times. The rearrangement joins TRBV20-1 to TRBJ2-7; 8 nucleotides line up with TRBD2. Germline CDR1 reads DFQATT; CDR2 reads SNEGSKA (reference sequence). V shed 5 bases, J shed 3 bases, and the junction held 6 bases outside the gene matches. The CDR3 is 13 amino acids. This CDR3 is CSAPIAGNYEQYF. Written as DNA, the CDR3 is TGCAGTGCTCCGATAGCGGGGAACTACGAGCAGTACTTC.